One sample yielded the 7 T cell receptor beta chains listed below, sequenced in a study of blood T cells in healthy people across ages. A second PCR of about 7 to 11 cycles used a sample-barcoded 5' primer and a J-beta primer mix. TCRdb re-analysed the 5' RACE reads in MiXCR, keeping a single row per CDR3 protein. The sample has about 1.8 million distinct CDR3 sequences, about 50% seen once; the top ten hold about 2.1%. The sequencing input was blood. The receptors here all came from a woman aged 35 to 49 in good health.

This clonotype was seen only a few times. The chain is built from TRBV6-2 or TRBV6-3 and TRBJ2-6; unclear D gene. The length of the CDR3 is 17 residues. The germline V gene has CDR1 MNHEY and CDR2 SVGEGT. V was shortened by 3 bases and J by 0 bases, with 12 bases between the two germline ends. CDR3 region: CASSYQARHSGANVLTF. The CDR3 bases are TGTGCCAGCAGTTATCAGGCGCGACACTCTGGGGCCAACGTCCTGACTTTC.

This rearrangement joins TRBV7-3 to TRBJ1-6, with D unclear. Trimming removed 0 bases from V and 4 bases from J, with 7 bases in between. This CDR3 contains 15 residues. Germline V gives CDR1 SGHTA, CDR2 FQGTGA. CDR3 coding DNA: TGTGCCAGCAGCTTAACGCAAGGGTATAATTCACCCCTCCACTTT. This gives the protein CASSLTQGYNSPLHF.

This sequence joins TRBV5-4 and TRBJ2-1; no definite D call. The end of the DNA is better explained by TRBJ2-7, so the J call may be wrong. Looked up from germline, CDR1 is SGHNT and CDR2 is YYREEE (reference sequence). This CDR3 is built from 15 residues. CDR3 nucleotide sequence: TGTGCCAGCAGCTTGTGGGCTAGGCAAGACAATGAGCAGTACTTC. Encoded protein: CASSLWARQDNEQYF.

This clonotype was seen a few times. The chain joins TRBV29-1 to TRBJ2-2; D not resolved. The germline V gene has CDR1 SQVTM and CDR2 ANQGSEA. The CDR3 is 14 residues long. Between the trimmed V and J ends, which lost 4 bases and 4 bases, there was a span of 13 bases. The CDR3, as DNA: TGCAGCGTTGCCTGGGGATCGGGCACCGGGGAGCTGTTTTTT. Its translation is CSVAWGSGTGELFF.

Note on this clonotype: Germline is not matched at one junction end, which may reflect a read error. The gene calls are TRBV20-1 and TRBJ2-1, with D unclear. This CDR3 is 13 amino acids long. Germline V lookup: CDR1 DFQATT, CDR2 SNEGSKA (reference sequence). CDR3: CSAGDGGNYEQFF. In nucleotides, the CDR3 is TGCAGTGCTGGAGATGGTGGGAACTATGAGCAGTTCTTC.

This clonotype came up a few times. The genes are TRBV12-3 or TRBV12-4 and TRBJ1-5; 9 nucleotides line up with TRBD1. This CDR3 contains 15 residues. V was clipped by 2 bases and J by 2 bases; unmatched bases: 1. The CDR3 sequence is CASSLRDRGNQPQHF. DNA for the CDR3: TGTGCCAGCAGTTTAAGGGACAGGGGCAATCAGCCCCAGCATTTT.

CDR3 coding DNA: TGTGCCAGCAGCTTAAAAGGGACTAGCGGGGGGTCAGATACGCAGTATTTT. This encodes CASSLKGTSGGSDTQYF. The V and J genes are TRBV7-2 and TRBJ2-3; the match to TRBD2 covers 15 bases. The CDR3 is 17 residues long. V lost 2 bases, J lost 4 bases, and 4 bases stayed unmatched. Germline-derived CDR1 and CDR2 are SGHTA and FQGNSA.